This T cell receptor beta chain was recovered during a study of blood T cell repertoires in COVID-19. At the level of the study: The United States, Italy and Spain supplied acute and convalescent COVID-19 samples.

Allocation to cohorts depended on clinical history reported by the participants. This CDR3 has 17 residues. Germline CDR1 reads SEHNR; CDR2 reads FQNEAQ (reference sequence). V gave up 5 bases and J gave up 1 base; unmatched junction bases: 13. The protocol was immunoSEQ multiplex PCR, while the TCRdb copy is restricted to in-frame clones and leaves out a portion. The repertoire includes approximately 490,000 clones, roughly 90% of them detected once, and roughly 0.7% sits in the top ten. The sequence was obtained from a woman aged 18-29 years who had recovered from COVID-19. The sample comprised PBMCs or T cells enriched from blood (not recorded which). This sequence joins TRBV7-9 and TRBJ2-7; 8 nucleotides line up with TRBD1. The CDR3 sequence: CASSAGQGRVYSYEQYF. CDR3 nucleotide sequence: TGTGCCAGCAGCGCCGGACAGGGAAGGGTGTATTCCTACGAGCAGTACTTC.